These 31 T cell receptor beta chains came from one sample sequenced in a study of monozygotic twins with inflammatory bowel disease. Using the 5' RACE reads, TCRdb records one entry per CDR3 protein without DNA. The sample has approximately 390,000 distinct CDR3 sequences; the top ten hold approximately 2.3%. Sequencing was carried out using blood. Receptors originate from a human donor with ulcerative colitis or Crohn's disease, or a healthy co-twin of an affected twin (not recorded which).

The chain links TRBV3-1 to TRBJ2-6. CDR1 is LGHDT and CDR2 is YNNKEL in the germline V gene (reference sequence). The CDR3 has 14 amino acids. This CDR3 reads CASSRPSGANVLTF.

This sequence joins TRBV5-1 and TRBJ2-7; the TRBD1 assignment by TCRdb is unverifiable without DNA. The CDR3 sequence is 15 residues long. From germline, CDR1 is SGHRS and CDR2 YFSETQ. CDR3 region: CASSPLTGDPYEQYF.

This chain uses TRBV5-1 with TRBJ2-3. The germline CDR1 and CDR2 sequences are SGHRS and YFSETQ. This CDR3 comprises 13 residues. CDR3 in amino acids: CASNVEVTDTQYF.

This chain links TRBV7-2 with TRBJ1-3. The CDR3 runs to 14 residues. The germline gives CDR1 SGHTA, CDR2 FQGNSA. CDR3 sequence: CASSLGLAGNTMYF.

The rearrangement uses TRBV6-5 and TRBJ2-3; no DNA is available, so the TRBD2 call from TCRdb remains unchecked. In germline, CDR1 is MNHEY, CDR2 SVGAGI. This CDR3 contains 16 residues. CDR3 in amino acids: CASSYPTSGRTDTQYF.

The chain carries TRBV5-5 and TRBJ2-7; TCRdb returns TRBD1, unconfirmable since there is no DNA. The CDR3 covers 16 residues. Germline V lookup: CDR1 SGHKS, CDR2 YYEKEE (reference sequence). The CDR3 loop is CASSLVPGEVTYEQYF.

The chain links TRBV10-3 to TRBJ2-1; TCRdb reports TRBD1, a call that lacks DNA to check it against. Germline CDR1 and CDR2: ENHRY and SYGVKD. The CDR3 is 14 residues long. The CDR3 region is CAIRPDRVGNEQFF.

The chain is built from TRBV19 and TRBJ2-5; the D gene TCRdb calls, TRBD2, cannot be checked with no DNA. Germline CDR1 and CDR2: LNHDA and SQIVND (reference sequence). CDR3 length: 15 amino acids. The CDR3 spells CASSIRLAGSETQYF.

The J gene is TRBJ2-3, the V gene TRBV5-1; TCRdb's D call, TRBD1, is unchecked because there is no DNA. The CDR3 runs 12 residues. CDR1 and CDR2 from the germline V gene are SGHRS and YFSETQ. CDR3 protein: CASRAGVDTQYF.

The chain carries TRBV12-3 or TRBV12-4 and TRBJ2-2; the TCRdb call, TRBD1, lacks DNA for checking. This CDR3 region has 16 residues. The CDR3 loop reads CASSIAGGTNTGELFF.

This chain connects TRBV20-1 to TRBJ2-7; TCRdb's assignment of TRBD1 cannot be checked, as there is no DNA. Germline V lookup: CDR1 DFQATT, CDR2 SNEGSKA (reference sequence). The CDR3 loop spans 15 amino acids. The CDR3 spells CSAPAFGGRDYEQYF.

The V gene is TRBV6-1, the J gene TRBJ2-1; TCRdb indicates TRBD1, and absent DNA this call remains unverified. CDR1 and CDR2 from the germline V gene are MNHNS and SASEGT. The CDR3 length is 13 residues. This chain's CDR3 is CASRGTGRNEQFF.

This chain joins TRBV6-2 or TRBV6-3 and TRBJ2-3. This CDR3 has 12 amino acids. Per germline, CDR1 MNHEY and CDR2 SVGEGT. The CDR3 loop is CASSYSPDTQYF.

The CDR3 sequence: CASSERTGVTTEAFF. The rearrangement uses TRBV4-2 and TRBJ1-1; lacking DNA, the TRBD1 call made by TCRdb goes unchecked. The CDR3 runs 15 residues. Germline CDR1 is LGHNA and CDR2 is YNFKEQ.

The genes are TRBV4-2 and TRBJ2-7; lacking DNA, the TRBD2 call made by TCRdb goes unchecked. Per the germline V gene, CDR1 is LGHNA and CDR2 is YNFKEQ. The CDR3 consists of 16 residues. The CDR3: CASSQTTLAVTYEQYF.

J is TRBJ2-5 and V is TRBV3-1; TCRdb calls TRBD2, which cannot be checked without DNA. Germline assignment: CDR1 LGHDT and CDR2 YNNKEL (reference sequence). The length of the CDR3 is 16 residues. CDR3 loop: CASSQGGSGRFETQYF.

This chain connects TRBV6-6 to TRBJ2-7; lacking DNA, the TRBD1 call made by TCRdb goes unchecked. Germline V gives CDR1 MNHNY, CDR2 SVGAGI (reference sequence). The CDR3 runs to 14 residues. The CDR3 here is CASRPGTGSYEQYF.

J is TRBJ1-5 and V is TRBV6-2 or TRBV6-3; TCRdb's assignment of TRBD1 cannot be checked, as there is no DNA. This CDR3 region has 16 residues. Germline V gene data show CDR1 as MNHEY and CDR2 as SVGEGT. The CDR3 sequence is CASSYSVPDSNQPQHF.

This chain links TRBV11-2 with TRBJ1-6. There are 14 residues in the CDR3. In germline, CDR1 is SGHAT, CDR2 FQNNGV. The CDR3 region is CASSPLGPNSPLHF.

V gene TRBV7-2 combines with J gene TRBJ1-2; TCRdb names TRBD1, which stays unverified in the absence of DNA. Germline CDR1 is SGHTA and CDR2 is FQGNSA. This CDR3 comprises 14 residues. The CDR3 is CASSLDRENYGYTF.

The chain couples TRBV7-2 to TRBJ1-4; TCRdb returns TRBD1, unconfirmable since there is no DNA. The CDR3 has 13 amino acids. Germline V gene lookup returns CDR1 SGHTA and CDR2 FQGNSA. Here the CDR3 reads CASSLDTGEKLFF.

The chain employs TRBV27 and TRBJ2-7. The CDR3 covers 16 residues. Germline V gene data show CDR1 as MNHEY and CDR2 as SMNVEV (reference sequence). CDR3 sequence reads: CASSLSDGPRPYEQYF.

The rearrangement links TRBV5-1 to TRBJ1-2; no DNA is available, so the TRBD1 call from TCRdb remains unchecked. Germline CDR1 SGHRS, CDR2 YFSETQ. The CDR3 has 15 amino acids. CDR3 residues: CASSGKTGLNYGYTF.

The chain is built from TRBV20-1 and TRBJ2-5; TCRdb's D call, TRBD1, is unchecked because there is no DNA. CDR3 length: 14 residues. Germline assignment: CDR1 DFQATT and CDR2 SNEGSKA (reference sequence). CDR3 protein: CSARGRPGGETQYF.

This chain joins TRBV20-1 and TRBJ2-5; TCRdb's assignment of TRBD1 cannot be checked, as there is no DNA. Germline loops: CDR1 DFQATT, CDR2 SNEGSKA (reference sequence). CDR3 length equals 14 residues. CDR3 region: CSASRGPPQETQYF.

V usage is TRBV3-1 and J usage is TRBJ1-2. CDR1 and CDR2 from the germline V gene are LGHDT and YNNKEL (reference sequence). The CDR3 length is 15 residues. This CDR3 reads CASSQGLNDNYGYTF.

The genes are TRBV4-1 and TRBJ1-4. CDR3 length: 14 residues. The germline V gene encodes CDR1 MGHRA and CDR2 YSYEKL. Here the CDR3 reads CASSQVSREEKLFF.

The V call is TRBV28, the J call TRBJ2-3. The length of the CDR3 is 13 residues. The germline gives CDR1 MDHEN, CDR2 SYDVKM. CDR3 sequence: CASSLRLPNTQYF.

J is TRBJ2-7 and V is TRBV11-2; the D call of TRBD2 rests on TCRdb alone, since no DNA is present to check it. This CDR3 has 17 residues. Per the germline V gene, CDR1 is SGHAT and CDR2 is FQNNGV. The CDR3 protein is CASSLDRASGTRQEQYF.

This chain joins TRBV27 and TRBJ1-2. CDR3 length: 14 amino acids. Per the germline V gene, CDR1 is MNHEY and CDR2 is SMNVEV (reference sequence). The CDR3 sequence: CASSLNFQDGGYTF.

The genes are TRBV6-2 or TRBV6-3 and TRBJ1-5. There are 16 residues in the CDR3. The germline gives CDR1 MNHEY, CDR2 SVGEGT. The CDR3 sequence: CASSYSLGFGNQPQHF.